This T cell receptor (beta chain) appears in the sequencing data of a study of naive and memory T cell subsets. Study results and limitations: Especially in CD8 cells, naive repertoires contained a few larger clonotypes, possibly CD45RA-re-expressing memory cells.

The beta constant-region primer was an equimolar mix of two oligonucleotides covering TRBC1 and TRBC2. Four rounds of PCR amplified the ligated cDNA using nested alpha and beta constant-region primers plus SP2. A 12-nucleotide UMI and the SP2 primer were added to the cDNA 3' end by oligonucleotide ligation. Each CDR3 protein gets one entry after TCRdb re-called the UMI-ligation and nested PCR reads with MiXCR. Among roughly 100,000 distinct CDR3 sequences listed, 14% were seen once. Comments on this clonotype: Its target is not known.

From germline, CDR1 is LGHDT and CDR2 YNNKEL (reference sequence). Germline trimming cut 1 base from V and 4 bases from J; bases unmatched to any gene: 4. The CDR3 has 16 amino acids. This TCR was recovered from a human donor in good health. The specimen sequenced was naive CD8+ T cells from blood. The chain employs TRBV3-1 and TRBJ2-1, with 10 positions matching TRBD2. The CDR3 loop is CASSQVTSGPYNEQFF. As DNA, the CDR3 is TGTGCCAGCAGCCAAGTGACTAGCGGGCCTTACAATGAGCAGTTCTTC.